The sequence of this T cell receptor (beta chain) was determined in a study of early T cells in non-severe SARS-CoV-2 infection. For the study at large: Bulk RNA taken from unsorted whole blood was sequenced, leaving chains unpaired.

This clonotype was found a few times. Unique molecular identifier tags were affixed to discrete cDNA molecules. One entry per CDR3 protein, called by TCRdb with MiXCR from the 5' RACE reads. The profile shows about 77,000 distinct CDR3 sequences, around 16% of them singletons. Looked up from germline, CDR1 is SNHLY and CDR2 is FYNNEI. The CDR3 runs 15 residues. The ends lost 2 bases at V and 5 bases at J; junction bases unmatched: 5. Specimen: whole blood. The sequence was obtained from an adult who was a healthcare worker with PCR-confirmed SARS-CoV-2 infection or an uninfected control (not recorded which). The V gene is TRBV2, the J gene TRBJ1-1, with 10 positions matching TRBD1. The CDR3 nucleotides read TGTGCCAGCAGTGAAATGGGACAGGGGTTGACTGAAGCTTTCTTT. As protein: CASSEMGQGLTEAFF.